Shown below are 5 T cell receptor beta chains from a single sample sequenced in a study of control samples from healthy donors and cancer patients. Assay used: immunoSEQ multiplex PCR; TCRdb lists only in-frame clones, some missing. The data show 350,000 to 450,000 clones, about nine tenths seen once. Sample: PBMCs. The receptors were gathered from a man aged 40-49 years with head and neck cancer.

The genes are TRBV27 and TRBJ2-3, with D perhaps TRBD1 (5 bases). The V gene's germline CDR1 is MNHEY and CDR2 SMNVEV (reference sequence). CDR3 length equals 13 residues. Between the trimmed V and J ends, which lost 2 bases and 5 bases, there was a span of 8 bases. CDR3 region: CASSLGQGDTQYF. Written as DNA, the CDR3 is TGTGCCAGCAGTTTAGGTCAGGGAGATACGCAGTATTTT.

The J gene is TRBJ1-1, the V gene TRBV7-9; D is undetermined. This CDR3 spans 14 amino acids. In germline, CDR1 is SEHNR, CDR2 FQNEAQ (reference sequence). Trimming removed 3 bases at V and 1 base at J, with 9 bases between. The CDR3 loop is CASSFAGPNTEAFF. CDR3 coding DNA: TGTGCCAGCAGCTTCGCAGGCCCGAACACTGAAGCTTTCTTT.

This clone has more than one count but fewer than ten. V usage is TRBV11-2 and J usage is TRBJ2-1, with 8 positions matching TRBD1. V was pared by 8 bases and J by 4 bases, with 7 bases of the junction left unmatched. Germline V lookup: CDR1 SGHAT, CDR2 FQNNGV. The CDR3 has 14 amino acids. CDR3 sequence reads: CASDRDRSYNEQFF. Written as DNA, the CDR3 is TGTGCCAGCGACCGGGACAGGAGTTACAATGAGCAGTTCTTC. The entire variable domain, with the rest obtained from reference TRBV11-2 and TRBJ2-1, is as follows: EAGVAQSPRYKIIEKRQSVAFWCNPISGHATLYWYQQILGQGPKLLIQFQNNGVVDDSQLPKDRFSAERLKGVDSTLKIQPAKLEDSAVYLCASDRDRSYNEQFFGPGTRLTVL.

The CDR3 here is CASTYGGSEAFF. CDR3 nucleotides: TGTGCCAGTACTTATGGAGGTTCTGAAGCTTTCTTT. The chain employs TRBV19 and TRBJ1-1, with no clear D. The CDR3 is 12 amino acids. Germline lookup yields CDR1 LNHDA and CDR2 SQIVND (reference sequence). The ends were cut back, 7 bases at V and 6 bases at J, with 12 bases in the middle. Full variable domain (rest looked up from reference TRBV19 and TRBJ1-1): DGGITQSPKYLFRKEGQNVTLSCEQNLNHDAMYWYRQDPGQGLRLIYYSQIVNDFQKGDIAEGYSVSREKKESFPLTVTSAQKNPTAFYLCASTYGGSEAFFGQGTRLTVV.

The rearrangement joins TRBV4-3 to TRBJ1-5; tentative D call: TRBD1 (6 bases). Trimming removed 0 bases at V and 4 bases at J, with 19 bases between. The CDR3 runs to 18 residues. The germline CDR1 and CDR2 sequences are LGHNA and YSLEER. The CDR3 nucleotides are TGCGCCAGCAGCCAAGACCCCTGGGGGGCCGAGAAGAATCAGCCCCAGCATTTT. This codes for CASSQDPWGAEKNQPQHF.